The present entry profiles one TCR beta chain with its context. In the source study's methods: Counts of nucleated cells, estimated from reference gene primer amplification, were obtained. Profiled with immunoSEQ multiplex PCR; TCRdb holds only in-frame clones, not every one. That table gives V, J and clone size, and the DNA gave D and trimming. The data contain approximately 60,000 clones, approximately 80% of them seen just once; the ten biggest clones take up approximately 20%. Germline values: CDR1 SEHNR, CDR2 FQNEAQ (reference sequence). Trimming removed 5 bases from V and 10 bases from J, with 18 bases in between. The CDR3 totals 15 residues. This record comes from a study of blood T cell repertoires in COVID-19. Overall study context: From the United States, Italy and Spain came samples of acute and convalescent COVID-19. PBMCs, B-cell-depleted T cells, or T cells were the source of the cDNA or gDNA that made up the material.

The chain couples TRBV7-9 to TRBJ1-6, with D perhaps matching TRBD1 (6 bases). Input material: peripheral blood. The receptor's source is a woman older than 75 with active or convalescent COVID-19. This CDR3 is CASSRDTGVSSPLHF. The CDR3 nucleotides are TGTGCCAGCAGCCGGGACACCGGTGTTTCGTCACCCCTCCACTTT. Using reference TRBV7-9 and TRBJ1-6 for the parts outside the CDR3, the full variable domain is DTGVSQNPRHKITKRGQNVTFRCDPISEHNRLYWYRQTLGQGPEFLTYFQNEAQLEKSRLLSDRFSAERPKGSFSTLEIQRTEQGDSAMYLCASSRDTGVSSPLHFGNGTRLTVT.